This entry features one TCR beta chain sequence. The target antigen is unknown. The data are from a study of yellow fever vaccine responses in identical twins. Whole-study results and caveats: Each twin's T cell response to the vaccine was reported to look partly convergent and partly personalized.

Using its own MiXCR run on the RT-PCR reads, TCRdb lists one record per CDR3 protein. This table holds tens of thousands of distinct CDR3 sequences, 77% found once. V was shortened by 0 bases and J by 1 base, with 16 bases between the two germline ends. The CDR3 has 17 residues. Per the germline V gene, CDR1 is SGHDN and CDR2 is FVKESK. This receptor was identified in a woman under 30 who received the yellow fever vaccine. Source: T cells from blood (PBMCs), unsorted or a sorted subset (not recorded which), taken before or after yellow fever vaccination (not recorded which). J is TRBJ2-7 and V is TRBV14; maybe TRBD2 (5 bases). In nucleotides, the CDR3 is TGTGCCAGCAGCCAAGATTCAGGCGGACTGGAGTCCTACGAGCAGTACTTC. The encoded protein is CASSQDSGGLESYEQYF.